This T cell receptor beta chain was recovered during a study of Ad26.COV2.S vaccination and SARS-CoV-2 variants. Some clones are missing from TCRdb's copy, which holds only in-frame ones; the method was immunoSEQ multiplex PCR. The repertoire has about 350,000 clones, 80% to 90% of them found once; the top ten carry roughly 5%. Sample treatment: some 19 received Ad26.COV2.S at low or high dose, single or two shots; about 5 received placebo; per-sample allocation not given. Day 63 after the first injection of vaccine or placebo was the sampling time. The V segment lost 0 bases and the J segment 3 bases; nucleotides outside the gene matches: 4. Germline CDR1 is SGDLS and CDR2 is YYNGEE. The CDR3 sequence is 16 residues long.

The sequencing used peripheral blood, collected in a trial of Ad26.COV2.S vaccine versus placebo. V gene TRBV9 combines with J gene TRBJ2-2; 8 bases are a match to TRBD2. The sequence came from a person aged 18-65 years who received the Ad26.COV2.S COVID-19 vaccine or a placebo. CDR3 protein: CASSVVPGGDTGELFF. CDR3 in DNA: TGTGCCAGCAGCGTAGTACCGGGGGGGGACACCGGGGAGCTGTTTTTT.